This T cell receptor (beta chain) was recorded in a study of CD8 T cells in Susac syndrome. There are 13 residues in the CDR3. Germline lookup yields CDR1 MDHEN and CDR2 SYDVKM. The J segment lost 4 bases and the V segment lost 8 bases, leaving 8 bases of the junction unmatched. RNA, at about 0.45 to 1 ug, was reverse transcribed with random hexamers. TCRdb re-analysed the immunoSEQ multiplex PCR reads in MiXCR, keeping a single row per CDR3 protein. Among 160,000 or so distinct CDR3 sequences listed, roughly 95% were seen once. This chain uses TRBV28 with TRBJ2-7; 7 bases map to TRBD1. Source material: CD4+ T cells from PBMCs. This receptor was obtained from a human donor with Susac syndrome. The CDR3 reads CASGAGGGYEQYF. The CDR3 coding sequence is TGTGCCAGCGGGGCAGGGGGTGGGTACGAGCAGTACTTC.